The 12 T cell receptor beta chains in this list originate from one sample, sequenced in a study of blood T cell repertoires in COVID-19. Sequencing was performed with immunoSEQ multiplex PCR; in TCRdb, only in-frame clones are kept and a portion is missing. The sample lists 180,000 or so clones; about four fifths were seen once. Sequenced input: peripheral blood. These receptor sequences come from a woman in her forties with COVID-19, enrolled during active disease.

The chain links TRBV18 to TRBJ1-2; D unclear. The V gene lost 0 bases and the J gene lost 4 bases, with 6 bases spanning the gap. Germline V gene data show CDR1 as KGHSH and CDR2 as LQKENI. This CDR3 contains 13 residues. This CDR3 is CASSPPTAYGYTF. The CDR3 DNA follows: TGTGCCAGCTCACCACCAACAGCCTATGGCTACACCTTC. Variable domain in full (rest from reference TRBV18 and TRBJ1-2): NAGVMQNPRHLVRRRGQEARLRCSPMKGHSHVYWYRQLPEEGLKFMVYLQKENIIDESGMPKERFSAEFPKEGPSILRIQQVVRGDSAAYFCASSPPTAYGYTFGSGTRLTVV.

The chain combines TRBV7-9 with TRBJ1-1; D is uncertain. The CDR3 has 13 amino acids. CDR1 is SEHNR, CDR2 FQNEAQ, per germline (reference sequence). The V gene lost 5 bases and the J gene lost 11 bases, with 18 bases spanning the gap. The CDR3 is CASSPPGVPKAFF. The CDR3 DNA follows: TGTGCCAGCAGCCCTCCCGGAGTTCCTAAGGCTTTCTTT.

This sequence joins TRBV6-5 and TRBJ1-2, with D maybe TRBD1 (6 bases). In germline, CDR1 is MNHEY, CDR2 SVGAGI. The CDR3 is made up of 13 amino acids. Deletions cut 2 bases from V and 10 bases from J, with 14 bases between. The CDR3 DNA reads as TGTGCCAGCAGTTACCTTCGGGGGGCGGACTACACCTTC. Translation gives CASSYLRGADYTF.

The chain joins TRBV11-2 to TRBJ2-1; D is possibly TRBD1 (5 bases). V dropped 2 bases and J dropped 7 bases, with 12 bases sitting between them. The CDR3 has 14 amino acids. CDR1 is SGHAT and CDR2 is FQNNGV in the germline V gene. The DNA of the CDR3 is TGTGCCAGCAGCTTAATCTGGGGCCTGAATGAGCAGTTCTTC. Protein sequence: CASSLIWGLNEQFF.

The CDR3 is CASSLGASQTETQYF. The DNA for the CDR3 is TGTGCCAGCAGCTTAGGGGCTAGCCAGACGGAGACCCAGTACTTC. V usage is TRBV7-9 and J usage is TRBJ2-5; possible D gene TRBD2, 5 bases. CDR1 and CDR2 from the germline V gene are SEHNR and FQNEAQ (reference sequence). V was pared by 1 base and J by 5 bases, with 14 bases between. This CDR3 region has 15 residues.

V is TRBV28 and J is TRBJ2-2; D may be TRBD2 (6 bases). V dropped 4 bases and J dropped 5 bases, with 14 bases sitting between them. The CDR3 runs 15 residues. Per germline, CDR1 MDHEN and CDR2 SYDVKM. CDR3 sequence (DNA): TGTGCCAGCAGTTCGCCGGGGGAAGGGACCGGGGAGCTGTTTTTT. Residues: CASSSPGEGTGELFF. The full variable domain, its missing parts supplied by reference TRBV28 and TRBJ2-2, is DVKVTQSSRYLVKRTGEKVFLECVQDMDHENMFWYRQDPGLGLRLIYFSYDVKMKEKGDIPEGYSVSREKKERFSLILESASTNQTSMYLCASSSPGEGTGELFFGEGSRLTVL.

This chain connects TRBV4-2 to TRBJ2-7; the D gene is possibly TRBD1 (6 bases). CDR1 LGHNA and CDR2 YNFKEQ come from the germline V gene. V was shortened by 0 bases and J by 6 bases, with 12 bases between the two germline ends. This CDR3 has 14 residues. Here the CDR3 reads CASSQEGMGAEQYF. For the CDR3, the DNA is TGTGCCAGCAGCCAAGAAGGGATGGGGGCCGAGCAGTACTTC.

The V gene is TRBV19, the J gene TRBJ2-1; TRBD2 aligns across 11 bases. Germline V lookup: CDR1 LNHDA, CDR2 SQIVND (reference sequence). CDR3 length: 13 amino acids. V lost 10 bases to trimming and J lost 4 bases; unmatched junction nucleotides: 3. This CDR3 is CATSSGRYNEQFF. The CDR3 DNA follows: TGTGCCACGTCTAGCGGGAGGTACAATGAGCAGTTCTTC.

This clone was seen only once. The genes are TRBV24-1 and TRBJ2-7; 7 bases match TRBD2. This CDR3 is built from 14 residues. Per germline, CDR1 KGHDR and CDR2 SFDVKD. V lost 4 bases and J lost 2; bases outside the gene matches: 4. The CDR3, as DNA: TGTGCCACCAGTGAGGGAGGGATTACCTACGAGCAGTACTTC. As protein: CATSEGGITYEQYF.

This clone has only a few counts. The DNA for the CDR3 is TGTGCCAGCAGTGCCACTACGTCCGCGAACACCGGGGAGCTGTTTTTT. Protein: CASSATTSANTGELFF. The V and J genes are TRBV6-1 and TRBJ2-2; no clear D gene. CDR3 length: 16 residues. From germline, CDR1 is MNHNS and CDR2 SASEGT. V was pared by 4 bases and J by 0 bases, with 12 bases between.

Only one count was recorded for this clone. The CDR3 is CASSLESRDIQYF. The CDR3 coding sequence is TGTGCCAGCAGTTTAGAATCCCGAGACATTCAGTACTTC. The rearrangement uses TRBV12-3 or TRBV12-4 and TRBJ2-4; D is uncertain. The CDR3 contains 13 residues. V dropped 1 base and J dropped 8 bases, with 9 bases sitting between them.

The chain is built from TRBV10-2 and TRBJ2-1; 8 bases are shared with TRBD2. Germline lookup yields CDR1 WSHSY and CDR2 SAAADI. The CDR3 runs 15 residues. Trimming took 2 bases from V and 12 from J; bases not matched to a gene: 12. Here the CDR3 DNA reads TGCGCCAGCAGTGAGACGGGGGGGGGTCAAAGAGGGCAGTTCTTC. It is translated as CASSETGGGQRGQFF.